The 29 T cell receptor beta chains in this list originate from one sample, sequenced in a study of breast tumors, draining lymph nodes, adjacent tissues. The lymph nodes were axillary draining lymph nodes from breast cancer patients. Each CDR3 protein gets one entry after TCRdb re-called the multiplex PCR reads with MiXCR. The table shows a few hundred thousand distinct CDR3 sequences, with less than 40% occurring only once. The sequencing sample was made of axillary lymph node tissue. All receptors come from a female donor with breast cancer. Some clones in this sample may be carry-over from other donors' samples.

With regard to this clonotype: A much larger clone differs from this one at a single base, so this may be a read error. V usage is TRBV25-1 and J usage is TRBJ1-2, with 10 bases aligning to TRBD1. In germline, CDR1 is MGHDK, CDR2 SYGVNS. This CDR3 has 14 amino acids. The CDR3 sequence is CAGRLGTGAFGYTF. CDR3 in DNA: TGTGCCGGCAGGCTGGGGACAGGGGCTTTTGGCTACACCTTC.

This clonotype was detected ten times or more. For the CDR3, the DNA is TGTGCCAGCTCACCGTTGACAGGAAAGGGGACCGGGGAGCTGTTTTTT. Translating gives CASSPLTGKGTGELFF. The chain combines TRBV18 with TRBJ2-2; D is possibly TRBD1 (6 bases). Germline V gene data show CDR1 as KGHSH and CDR2 as LQKENI. The CDR3 loop spans 16 amino acids. The ends were cut back, 3 bases at V and 5 bases at J, with 16 bases in the middle.

A remark on this clonotype: Being one base from a much bigger clone, this may be a read error. This rearrangement joins TRBV20-1 to TRBJ2-7; D is possibly TRBD1 (5 bases). Germline-derived CDR1 and CDR2 are DFQATT and SNEGSKA (reference sequence). The CDR3 runs to 13 residues. The CDR3: CSARTGYSYAQYF. In DNA form, the CDR3 reads TGCAGTGCCCGAACAGGTTATTCCTACGCGCAGTACTTC.

This clonotype was counted at least ten times. This chain joins TRBV7-9 and TRBJ1-5; D perhaps matches TRBD1 (5 bases). V lost 0 bases, J lost 5 bases, and 5 bases lay in between. Per germline, CDR1 SEHNR and CDR2 FQNEAQ (reference sequence). The CDR3 is 13 amino acids. The CDR3 bases are TGTGCCAGCAGCTTAGCGGGGGATCAGCCCCAGCATTTT. It yields the protein CASSLAGDQPQHF.

The CDR3 nucleotides are TGTGCCAGCAGCCGGGCCGGGGAGCTGTTTTTT. This translates into CASSRAGELFF. The chain employs TRBV3-1 and TRBJ2-2; D not certain. Trimming shortened V by 4 bases and J by 6 bases, and 3 bases separated the two germline ends. The V gene's germline CDR1 is LGHDT and CDR2 YNNKEL (reference sequence). This CDR3 contains 11 residues.

This clonotype was found many times. This chain uses TRBV7-3 with TRBJ2-1; 11 bases agree with TRBD2. After removal of 6 bases from V and 5 bases from J, the junction contained 9 bases not matched to a gene. The CDR3 spans 16 residues. The germline V gene has CDR1 SGHTA and CDR2 FQGTGA. This CDR3 reads CASSPTSGRWNNEQFF. The CDR3 DNA sequence: TGTGCCAGCAGTCCTACTAGCGGGAGATGGAACAATGAGCAGTTCTTC.

Note on this clonotype: One base away lies a much larger clone, so this may be a sequencing read error. The chain carries TRBV24-1 and TRBJ1-2, with 7 bases matching TRBD1. V trimming: 12 bases; J trimming: 4 bases; junction bases outside the gene matches: 13. CDR3 length: 14 residues. CDR1 is KGHDR, CDR2 SFDVKD, per germline. This CDR3 reads CAGRDRGGGYGYTF. The CDR3 coding sequence is TGTGCCGGCAGAGATCGAGGGGGCGGCTATGGCTACACCTTC.

The chain combines TRBV11-3 with TRBJ2-2; 8 bases are a match to TRBD2. V lost 1 base and J lost 5; bases outside the gene matches: 6. CDR1 is SGHNT and CDR2 is YENEEA in the germline V gene. The CDR3 has 16 residues. CDR3 loop: CASSLVVAGRTGELFF. In nucleotides, the CDR3 is TGTGCCAGCAGCTTAGTCGTAGCGGGGAGGACCGGGGAGCTGTTTTTT.

This chain joins TRBV10-3 and TRBJ2-3; tentatively, D is TRBD1 or TRBD2 (6 bases each). CDR1 is ENHRY, CDR2 SYGVKD, per germline. The V end was cut by 11 bases, the J end by 1 base, with 22 bases between. The CDR3 is made up of 16 amino acids. The CDR3 spells CAADTGTGVGTDTQYF. The CDR3 DNA is TGTGCCGCCGACACAGGGACTGGGGTGGGCACAGATACGCAGTATTTT.

V is TRBV9 and J is TRBJ1-4; D gene uncertain. Germline CDR1 reads SGDLS; CDR2 reads YYNGEE. The CDR3 runs 14 residues. Trimming took off 0 bases at V and 7 bases at J, with 10 bases between the two ends. CDR3 amino acids: CASSVGGRIEKLFF. The CDR3 DNA reads TGTGCCAGCAGCGTAGGAGGGAGGATTGAAAAACTGTTTTTT.

V gene TRBV7-2 combines with J gene TRBJ1-5, with 8 bases aligning to TRBD1. CDR1 is SGHTA and CDR2 is FQGNSA in the germline V gene. Unmatched junction bases numbered 7, after V lost 4 bases and J lost 2 bases. The CDR3 has 16 amino acids. In nucleotides, the CDR3 is TGTGCCAGCAGCTCATTCGGACAGGGAGGCAATCAGCCCCAGCATTTT. Its protein product is CASSSFGQGGNQPQHF.

This sequence joins TRBV7-6 and TRBJ2-6; TRBD1 is a possible D gene (5 bases). The length of the CDR3 is 17 residues. Trimming took off 3 bases at V and 4 bases at J, with 16 bases between the two ends. Germline lookup yields CDR1 SGHVS and CDR2 FNYEAQ. The CDR3 DNA is TGTGCCAGCAGCTTGCAGGGCAGTATGGTCGGGGCCAACGTCCTGACTTTC. This sequence encodes CASSLQGSMVGANVLTF.

This clonotype has a count of ten or more. The rearrangement joins TRBV6-6 to TRBJ2-2; D gene ambiguous. From germline, CDR1 is MNHNY and CDR2 SVGAGI (reference sequence). Trimming cost V 1 base and J 6 bases, with 9 bases left between them. The CDR3 totals 14 residues. DNA of the CDR3: TGTGCCAGCAGTTACTTTGGGGAAGCCGGGGAGCTGTTTTTT. This translates into CASSYFGEAGELFF.

The J gene is TRBJ2-5, the V gene TRBV14; a weak D match, TRBD1 (5 bases). Trimming stripped 0 bases from V and 5 bases from J, with 16 bases between. There are 16 residues in the CDR3. Germline CDR1 and CDR2: SGHDN and FVKESK. The CDR3 DNA reads as TGTGCCAGCAGCCAAGACAAGGGGCCGATGGAGGAGACCCAGTACTTC. Translation gives CASSQDKGPMEETQYF.

This clonotype was recorded many times. The rearrangement uses TRBV30 and TRBJ1-2, with TRBD1 matching 7 bases. The junction had 1 base not matched to a gene; V was cut back by 5 bases and J by 4 bases. From germline, CDR1 is GTSNPN and CDR2 SVGIG (reference sequence). CDR3 length: 11 amino acids. CDR3 sequence: CAWRQGYGYTF. The CDR3 bases are TGTGCCTGGCGACAGGGCTATGGCTACACCTTC.

This clonotype appeared once. A read error is possible here, since a much larger clone lies one base away. The rearrangement links TRBV7-9 to TRBJ2-1; 7 bases are a match to TRBD2. The CDR3 runs to 16 residues. V shed 1 base, J shed 4 bases, and the junction held 7 bases outside the gene matches. CDR1 is SEHNR and CDR2 is FQNEAQ in the germline V gene (reference sequence). In nucleotides, the CDR3 is TGTGCCAGCAGCTTAGAACTAGTGGGACTATACAATGAGCAGTTCTTC. Translating gives CASSLELVGLYNEQFF. The whole variable domain, filled in from reference TRBV7-9 and TRBJ2-1, reads DTGVSQNPRHKITKRGQNVTFRCDPISEHNRLYWYRQTLGQGPEFLTYFQNEAQLEKSRLLSDRFSAERPKGSFSTLEIQRTEQGDSAMYLCASSLELVGLYNEQFFGPGTRLTVL.

This clonotype was observed many times. The rearrangement joins TRBV11-2 to TRBJ2-7; perhaps TRBD1 as D (6 bases). The CDR3 runs to 14 residues. The V and J ends lost 0 bases and 2 bases respectively, with 8 bases between them. CDR1 is SGHAT and CDR2 is FQNNGV in the germline V gene. CDR3 loop: CASSLEQGTYEQYF. The CDR3 DNA reads TGTGCCAGCAGCTTAGAACAGGGAACCTACGAGCAGTACTTC. Based on the CDR3 plus reference TRBV11-2 and TRBJ2-7, the full variable domain is EAGVAQSPRYKIIEKRQSVAFWCNPISGHATLYWYQQILGQGPKLLIQFQNNGVVDDSQLPKDRFSAERLKGVDSTLKIQPAKLEDSAVYLCASSLEQGTYEQYFGPGTRLTVT.

This clonotype was picked up a small number of times. The chain carries TRBV3-1 and TRBJ2-7, with D uncertain. This CDR3 is built from 14 residues. The V end lost 6 bases, the J end lost 2 bases, and 14 bases lay between the germline ends. CDR1 LGHDT and CDR2 YNNKEL come from the germline V gene (reference sequence). CDR3 sequence (DNA): TGTGCCAGCAGTTATAGACAAGCCCCCTACGAGCAGTACTTC. The encoded protein is CASSYRQAPYEQYF.

There are many counts of this clonotype. The rearrangement joins TRBV2 to TRBJ2-3; 12 bases map to TRBD1. The CDR3 runs to 16 residues. With 6 bases clipped from V and 5 bases from J, the junction kept 9 bases outside the gene matches. Germline-derived CDR1 and CDR2 are SNHLY and FYNNEI. CDR3 amino acids: CASSPSRDRGRDTQYF. The CDR3 DNA sequence: TGTGCCAGCAGCCCCAGCCGGGACAGGGGGCGAGATACGCAGTATTTT.

Concerning this clonotype itself: It may be a read error: a sequence one base away is much more abundant. The rearrangement joins TRBV4-2 to TRBJ2-7, with 9 bases matching TRBD1. The germline V gene has CDR1 LGHNA and CDR2 YNFKEQ. The CDR3 consists of 15 residues. V dropped 4 bases and J dropped 6; count of bases not matched to a gene: 10. The CDR3 spells CASSPGTGRFGEQYF. The CDR3 DNA follows: TGTGCCAGCAGCCCCGGGACAGGGAGGTTCGGCGAGCAGTACTTC.

This clonotype was detected ten times or more. This chain joins TRBV20-1 and TRBJ2-3, with D possibly matching TRBD1 (6 bases). In germline, CDR1 is DFQATT, CDR2 SNEGSKA (reference sequence). V lost 8 bases and J lost 3, with 12 bases in between. The CDR3 is 12 amino acids. CDR3 amino acids: CSTGQTTDTQYF. CDR3 DNA: TGCAGTACCGGACAGACTACAGATACGCAGTATTTT.

This clonotype was seen a few times. A much larger clonotype is one base distant, so this may be a read error. V and J are TRBV5-1 and TRBJ2-7; D gene ambiguous. Germline V gene lookup returns CDR1 SGHRS and CDR2 YFSETQ. This CDR3 has 12 residues. The CDR3 sequence is CASRRLSYEHYF. The CDR3 DNA reads as TGCGCCAGCAGACGGCTGTCCTACGAGCACTACTTC.

Points on this clonotype: Lacking the conserved final phenylalanine or tryptophan, this CDR3 likely reflects a read error. It is unclear where the CDR3 begins or ends on the DNA, so no DNA is shown, and the CDR3 is as TCRdb lists it. The chain carries TRBV9 and TRBJ2-5; the D call in the table, TRBD2, was not verified against the DNA. The CDR3 sequence runs 13 residues, both termini included. Germline V gives CDR1 SGDLS, CDR2 YYNGEE. Here the CDR3 reads CASSVTGSSGRRG.

The V call is TRBV15, the J call TRBJ1-4, with a tentative D call TRBD1 (6 bases). Germline-derived CDR1 and CDR2 are LNHNV and YYDKDF (reference sequence). The CDR3 runs 16 residues. V dropped 1 base and J dropped 7 bases, with 16 bases sitting between them. This CDR3 is CATSRAGGAKGEKLFF. CDR3 DNA: TGTGCCACCAGCAGAGCCGGGGGGGCGAAGGGTGAAAAACTGTTTTTT.

This clonotype was seen at least ten times. V and J are TRBV30 and TRBJ1-6, with 8 bases aligning to TRBD1. The CDR3 totals 15 residues. J was trimmed by 7 bases and V by 4 bases; bases with no gene match: 9. The germline V gene has CDR1 GTSNPN and CDR2 SVGIG (reference sequence). The DNA for the CDR3 is TGTGCCTGGATGCCCCCCGGGACAGGCAATTCACCCCTCCACTTT. This encodes CAWMPPGTGNSPLHF.

Concerning this clonotype itself: A much larger clone lies one base from this, so it may be a read error. CDR3 DNA: TGTGCCAACAGCGTCTCCGGAGGGGGCTCCTACAATGAGCAGTTCTTC. The encoded protein is CANSVSGGGSYNEQFF. This chain joins TRBV9 and TRBJ2-1; either TRBD1 or TRBD2 may supply D (6 bases each). CDR1 is SGDLS, CDR2 YYNGEE, per germline. The length of the CDR3 is 16 residues.

Comments on this clonotype: A much larger clonotype is one base distant, so this may be a read error. The V and J genes are TRBV6-6 and TRBJ1-5; D perhaps matches TRBD1 (6 bases). Trimming stripped 6 bases from V and 1 base from J, with 19 bases between. The CDR3 has 17 amino acids. Germline-derived CDR1 and CDR2 are MNHNY and SVGAGI (reference sequence). CDR3 nucleotide sequence: TGTGCCAGCAGCCCCGGACGGGGGGCGAGGAGCAATCAGCCCCAGCATTTT. Translating it yields CASSPGRGARSNQPQHF.

The gene calls are TRBV12-3 or TRBV12-4 and TRBJ1-5; possibly TRBD1 for D (6 bases). CDR3 length: 13 amino acids. V dropped 6 bases and J dropped 14 bases, with 20 bases sitting between them. The CDR3 loop is CASRGGQGSYEHF. The CDR3 coding sequence is TGTGCCAGCAGGGGCGGGCAGGGGTCCTACGAGCATTTT.

This clonotype came up many times. The chain is built from TRBV19 and TRBJ2-3, with a weak D call TRBD2 (6 bases). V dropped 1 base and J dropped 6 bases, with 14 bases sitting between them. The germline V gene has CDR1 LNHDA and CDR2 SQIVND (reference sequence). The CDR3 runs to 15 residues. CDR3 sequence: CASSIGGEFRDTQYF. As DNA, the CDR3 is TGTGCCAGTAGTATAGGGGGGGAGTTTCGGGATACGCAGTATTTT. The full variable domain, in which reference TRBV19 and TRBJ2-3 provide the parts outside the CDR3, is DGGITQSPKYLFRKEGQNVTLSCEQNLNHDAMYWYRQDPGQGLRLIYYSQIVNDFQKGDIAEGYSVSREKKESFPLTVTSAQKNPTAFYLCASSIGGEFRDTQYFGPGTRLTVL.